This TCR beta chain came from a study of blood T cell repertoires in COVID-19. About the research overall: Sources were T cells, B-cell-depleted T cells, or PBMCs; the material itself was cDNA or gDNA.

Authors' data handling: Amplification of reference gene primers was used by the study to estimate nucleated cell counts. Clones were sequenced by immunoSEQ multiplex PCR, and TCRdb holds only the in-frame ones, with some missing. The D gene and trimming were derived from the DNA, and the V and J assignments and clone size from that table. Of around 400,000 clones in the sample, around nine tenths were seen once. Enrollees, about 18 to 95 years old, lived in about two dozen US areas. The receptor was isolated from a young woman who had been exposed to COVID-19. The sequencing input was PBMCs or T cells enriched from blood (not recorded which).

The CDR3 DNA follows: TGTGCCAGCAGCTCGAGGACTAGCGGGAGTTATGAGCAGTTCTTC. This encodes CASSSRTSGSYEQFF. The chain carries TRBV7-6 and TRBJ2-1; 13 nucleotides agree with TRBD2. The V segment lost 4 bases and the J segment 8 bases; nucleotides outside the gene matches: 5. The germline V gene has CDR1 SGHVS and CDR2 FNYEAQ. The CDR3 totals 15 residues.